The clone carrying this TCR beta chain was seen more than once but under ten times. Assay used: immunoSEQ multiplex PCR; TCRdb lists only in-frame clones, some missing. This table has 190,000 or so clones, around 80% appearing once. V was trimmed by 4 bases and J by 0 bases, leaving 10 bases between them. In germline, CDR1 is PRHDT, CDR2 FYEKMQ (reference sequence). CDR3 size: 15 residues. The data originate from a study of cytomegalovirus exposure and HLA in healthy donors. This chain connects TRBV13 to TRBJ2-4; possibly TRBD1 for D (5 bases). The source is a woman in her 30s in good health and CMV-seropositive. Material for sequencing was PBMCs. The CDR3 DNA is TGTGCCAGCAGCTCAATAAGGGGAGCCAAAAACATTCAGTACTTC. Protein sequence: CASSSIRGAKNIQYF.